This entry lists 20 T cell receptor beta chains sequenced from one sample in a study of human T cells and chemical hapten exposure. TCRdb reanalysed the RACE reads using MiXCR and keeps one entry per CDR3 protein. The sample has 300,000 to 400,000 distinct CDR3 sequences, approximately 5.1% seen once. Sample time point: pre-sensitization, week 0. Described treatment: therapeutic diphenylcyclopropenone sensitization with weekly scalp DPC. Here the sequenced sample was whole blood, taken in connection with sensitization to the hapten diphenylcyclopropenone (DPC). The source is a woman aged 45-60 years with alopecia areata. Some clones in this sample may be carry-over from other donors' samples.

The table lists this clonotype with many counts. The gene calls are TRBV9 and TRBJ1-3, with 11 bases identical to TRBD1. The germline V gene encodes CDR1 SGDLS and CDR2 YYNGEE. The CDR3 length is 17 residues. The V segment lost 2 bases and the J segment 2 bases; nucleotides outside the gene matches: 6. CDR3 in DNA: TGTGCCAGCAGCGTTGGGACAGGGGGGCCTACTGGAAACACCATATATTTT. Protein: CASSVGTGGPTGNTIYF.

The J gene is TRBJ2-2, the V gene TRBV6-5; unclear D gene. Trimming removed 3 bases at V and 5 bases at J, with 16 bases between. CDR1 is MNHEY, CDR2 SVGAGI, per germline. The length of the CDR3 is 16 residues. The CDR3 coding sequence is TGTGCCAGCAGTTATGGGCGTGTCAGATCAACCGGGGAGCTGTTTTTT. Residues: CASSYGRVRSTGELFF.

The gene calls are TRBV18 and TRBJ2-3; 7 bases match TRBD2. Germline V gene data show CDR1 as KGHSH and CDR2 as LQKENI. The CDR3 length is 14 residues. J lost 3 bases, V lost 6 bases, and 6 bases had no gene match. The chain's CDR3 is CASSAGVRTDTQYF. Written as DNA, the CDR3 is TGTGCCAGCTCGGCGGGAGTGCGGACAGATACGCAGTATTTT.

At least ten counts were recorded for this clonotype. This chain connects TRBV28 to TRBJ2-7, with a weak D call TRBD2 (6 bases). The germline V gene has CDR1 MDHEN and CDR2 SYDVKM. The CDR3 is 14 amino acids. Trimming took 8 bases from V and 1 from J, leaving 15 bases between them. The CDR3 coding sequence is TGTGCCAGCGGACTAAGAGCGGGTTCCTACGAGCAGTACTTC. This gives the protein CASGLRAGSYEQYF.

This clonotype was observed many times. The CDR3 spells CASSYGQGREKLFF. For the CDR3, the DNA is TGCGCCAGCAGCTACGGACAGGGCCGGGAAAAACTGTTTTTT. The rearrangement links TRBV5-1 to TRBJ1-4, with TRBD1 matching over 8 bases. The length of the CDR3 is 14 residues. After removal of 3 bases from V and 8 bases from J, the junction contained 6 bases not matched to a gene. Germline V lookup: CDR1 SGHRS, CDR2 YFSETQ.

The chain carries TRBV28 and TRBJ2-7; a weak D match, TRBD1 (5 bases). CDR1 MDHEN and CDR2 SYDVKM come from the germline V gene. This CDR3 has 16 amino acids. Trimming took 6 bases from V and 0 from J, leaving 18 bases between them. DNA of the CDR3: TGTGCCAGCAGAGGTCTCGGGCAGGGAAGCTCCTACGAGCAGTACTTC. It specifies CASRGLGQGSSYEQYF.

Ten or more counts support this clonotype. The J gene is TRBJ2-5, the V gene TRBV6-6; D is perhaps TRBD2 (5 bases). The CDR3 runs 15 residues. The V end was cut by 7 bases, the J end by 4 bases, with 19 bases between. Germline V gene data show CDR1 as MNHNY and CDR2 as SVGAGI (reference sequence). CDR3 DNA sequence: TGTGCCAGCACCCAAACGAGGACTGGTCTAGAGACCCAGTACTTC. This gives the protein CASTQTRTGLETQYF.

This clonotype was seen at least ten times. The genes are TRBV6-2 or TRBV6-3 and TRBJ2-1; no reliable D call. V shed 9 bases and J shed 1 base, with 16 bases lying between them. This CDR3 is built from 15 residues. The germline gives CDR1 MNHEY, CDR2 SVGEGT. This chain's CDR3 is CASGRDKSSYNEQFF. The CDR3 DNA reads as TGTGCCAGTGGAAGGGATAAGAGTTCCTACAATGAGCAGTTCTTC.

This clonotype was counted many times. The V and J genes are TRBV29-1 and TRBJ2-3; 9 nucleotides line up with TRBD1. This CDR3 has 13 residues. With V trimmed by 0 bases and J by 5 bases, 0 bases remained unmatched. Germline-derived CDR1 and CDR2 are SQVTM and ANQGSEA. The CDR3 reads CSVEEGQGDTQYF. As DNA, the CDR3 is TGCAGCGTTGAAGAGGGACAGGGAGATACGCAGTATTTT.

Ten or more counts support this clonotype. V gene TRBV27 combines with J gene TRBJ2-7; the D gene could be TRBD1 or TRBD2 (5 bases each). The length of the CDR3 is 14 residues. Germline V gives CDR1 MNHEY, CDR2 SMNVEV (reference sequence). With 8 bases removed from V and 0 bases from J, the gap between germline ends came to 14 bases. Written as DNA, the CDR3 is TGTGCCAGCCTAGGGACCGCCAGCTCCTACGAGCAGTACTTC. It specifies CASLGTASSYEQYF.

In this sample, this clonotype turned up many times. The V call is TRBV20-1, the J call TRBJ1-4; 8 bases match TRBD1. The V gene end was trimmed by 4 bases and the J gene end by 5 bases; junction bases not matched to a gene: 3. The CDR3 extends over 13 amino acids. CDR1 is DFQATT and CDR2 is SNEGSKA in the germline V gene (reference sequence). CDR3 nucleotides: TGCAGTGCTATCTGGACAGGGAATGAAAAACTGTTTTTT. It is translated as CSAIWTGNEKLFF.

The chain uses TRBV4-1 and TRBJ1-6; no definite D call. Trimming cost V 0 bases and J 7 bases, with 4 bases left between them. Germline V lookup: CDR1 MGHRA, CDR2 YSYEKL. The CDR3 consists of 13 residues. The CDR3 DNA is TGCGCCAGCAGCCAAGATTTAAATTCACCCCTCCACTTT. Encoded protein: CASSQDLNSPLHF.

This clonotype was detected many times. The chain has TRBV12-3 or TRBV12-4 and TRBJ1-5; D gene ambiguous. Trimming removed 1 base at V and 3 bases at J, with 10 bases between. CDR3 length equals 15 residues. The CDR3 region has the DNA TGTGCCAGCAGTTTAGGAGGTACTTACAATCAGCCCCAGCATTTT. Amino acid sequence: CASSLGGTYNQPQHF.

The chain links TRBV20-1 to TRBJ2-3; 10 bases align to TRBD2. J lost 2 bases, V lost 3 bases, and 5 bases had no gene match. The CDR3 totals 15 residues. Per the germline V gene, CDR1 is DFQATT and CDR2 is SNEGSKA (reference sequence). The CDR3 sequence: CSASRTSGPTDTQYF. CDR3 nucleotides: TGCAGTGCTAGCCGGACTAGCGGCCCCACAGATACGCAGTATTTT.

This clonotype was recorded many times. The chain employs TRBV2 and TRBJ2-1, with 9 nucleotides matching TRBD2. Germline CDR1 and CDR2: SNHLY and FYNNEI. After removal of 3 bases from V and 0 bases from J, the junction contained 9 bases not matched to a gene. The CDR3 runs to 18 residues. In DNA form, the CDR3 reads TGTGCCAGCAGTGATAATAGCGGGGGTCCTATCTCCTACAATGAGCAGTTCTTC. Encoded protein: CASSDNSGGPISYNEQFF.

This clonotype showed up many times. CDR3 loop: CSVKETGAETQYF. CDR3 in DNA: TGCAGCGTTAAGGAGACAGGGGCAGAGACCCAGTACTTC. The chain carries TRBV29-1 and TRBJ2-5; 8 bases match TRBD1. CDR3 length equals 13 residues. The trim removed 5 bases at V and 4 bases at J, leaving 6 bases unmatched. CDR1 and CDR2 from the germline V gene are SQVTM and ANQGSEA.

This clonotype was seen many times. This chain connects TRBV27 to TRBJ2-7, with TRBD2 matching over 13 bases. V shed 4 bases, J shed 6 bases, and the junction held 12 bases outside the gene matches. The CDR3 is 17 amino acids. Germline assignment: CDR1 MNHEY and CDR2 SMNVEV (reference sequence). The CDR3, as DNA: TGTGCCAGCAGTTCTATCCTCGGACTAGCGGGAGCAGGCGAGCAGTACTTC. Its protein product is CASSSILGLAGAGEQYF.

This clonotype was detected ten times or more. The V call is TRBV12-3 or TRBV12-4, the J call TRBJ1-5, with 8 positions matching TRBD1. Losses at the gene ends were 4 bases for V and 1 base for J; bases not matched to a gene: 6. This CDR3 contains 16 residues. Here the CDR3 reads CASSSSQGASNQPQHF. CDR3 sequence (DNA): TGTGCCAGCAGTTCTTCCCAGGGGGCCAGCAATCAGCCCCAGCATTTT.

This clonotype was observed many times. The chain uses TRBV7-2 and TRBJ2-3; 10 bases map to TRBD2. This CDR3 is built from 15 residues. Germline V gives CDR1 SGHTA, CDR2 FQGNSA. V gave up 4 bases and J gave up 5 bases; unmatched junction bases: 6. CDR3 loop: CASSSQRGGLDTQYF. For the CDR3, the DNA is TGTGCCAGCAGCTCCCAGCGGGGGGGCTTAGATACGCAGTATTTT.

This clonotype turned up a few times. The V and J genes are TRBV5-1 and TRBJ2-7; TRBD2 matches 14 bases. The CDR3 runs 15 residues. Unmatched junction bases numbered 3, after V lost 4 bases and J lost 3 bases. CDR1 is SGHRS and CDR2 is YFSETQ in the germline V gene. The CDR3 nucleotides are TGCGCCAGCAGCAAGGGACTAGCGGGGGTCTACGAGCAGTACTTC. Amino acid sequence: CASSKGLAGVYEQYF.